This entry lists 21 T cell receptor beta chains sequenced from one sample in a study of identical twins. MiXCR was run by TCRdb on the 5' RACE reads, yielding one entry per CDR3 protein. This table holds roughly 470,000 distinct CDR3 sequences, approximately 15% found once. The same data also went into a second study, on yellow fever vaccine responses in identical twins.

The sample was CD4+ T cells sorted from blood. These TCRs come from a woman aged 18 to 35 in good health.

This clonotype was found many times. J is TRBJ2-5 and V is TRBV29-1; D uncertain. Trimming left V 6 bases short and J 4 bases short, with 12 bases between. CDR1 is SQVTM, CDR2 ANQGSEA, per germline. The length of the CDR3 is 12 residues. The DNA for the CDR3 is TGCAGCGTCGGAAATTTGGGAGAGACCCAGTACTTC. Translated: CSVGNLGETQYF.

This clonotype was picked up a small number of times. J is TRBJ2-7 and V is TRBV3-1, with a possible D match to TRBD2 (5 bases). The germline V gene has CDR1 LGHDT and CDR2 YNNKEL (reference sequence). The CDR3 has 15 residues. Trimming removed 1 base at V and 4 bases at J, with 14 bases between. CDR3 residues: CASSQVIQSGYEQYF. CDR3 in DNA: TGTGCCAGCAGCCAAGTAATACAGTCGGGATACGAGCAGTACTTC.

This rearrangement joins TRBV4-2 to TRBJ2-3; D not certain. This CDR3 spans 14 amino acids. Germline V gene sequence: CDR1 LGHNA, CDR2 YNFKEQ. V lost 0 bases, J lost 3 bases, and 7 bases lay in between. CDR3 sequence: CASSQDLETDTQYF. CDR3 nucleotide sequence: TGTGCCAGCAGCCAAGATTTAGAAACAGATACGCAGTATTTT.

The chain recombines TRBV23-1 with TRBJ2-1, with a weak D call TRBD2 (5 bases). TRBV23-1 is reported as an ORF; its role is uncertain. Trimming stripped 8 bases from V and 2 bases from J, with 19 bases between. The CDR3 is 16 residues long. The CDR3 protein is CASGKLDSPTYNEQFF. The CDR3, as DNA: TGCGCCAGCGGCAAACTGGACTCACCAACCTACAATGAGCAGTTCTTC.

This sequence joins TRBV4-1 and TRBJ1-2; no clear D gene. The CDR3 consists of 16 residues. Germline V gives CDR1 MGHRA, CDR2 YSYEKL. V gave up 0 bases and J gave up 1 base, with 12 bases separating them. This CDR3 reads CASSQDNYVVNYGYTF. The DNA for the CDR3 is TGCGCCAGCAGCCAAGATAATTACGTAGTTAACTATGGCTACACCTTC.

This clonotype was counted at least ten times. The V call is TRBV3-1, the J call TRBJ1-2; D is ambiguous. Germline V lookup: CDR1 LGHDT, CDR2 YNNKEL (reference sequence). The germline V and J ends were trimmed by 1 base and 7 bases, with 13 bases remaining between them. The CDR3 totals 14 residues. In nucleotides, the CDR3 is TGTGCCAGCAGCCAAGGGACCGCTACTCCTGGCTACACCTTC. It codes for CASSQGTATPGYTF.

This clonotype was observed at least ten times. The CDR3 DNA reads as TGTGCTACGGGACTCGGCATTCAGTACTTC. Its protein product is CATGLGIQYF. This rearrangement joins TRBV6-5 to TRBJ2-4; perhaps TRBD2 as D (6 bases). CDR3 length: 10 residues. In germline, CDR1 is MNHEY, CDR2 SVGAGI.

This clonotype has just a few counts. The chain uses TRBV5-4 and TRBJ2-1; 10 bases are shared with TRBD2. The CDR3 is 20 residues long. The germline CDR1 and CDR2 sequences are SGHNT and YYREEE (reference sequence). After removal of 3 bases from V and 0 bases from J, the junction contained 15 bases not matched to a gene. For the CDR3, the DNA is TGTGCCAGCAGCTCACGCGCCGGGATAGGACTAGCGGACTCCTACAATGAGCAGTTCTTC. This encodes CASSSRAGIGLADSYNEQFF.

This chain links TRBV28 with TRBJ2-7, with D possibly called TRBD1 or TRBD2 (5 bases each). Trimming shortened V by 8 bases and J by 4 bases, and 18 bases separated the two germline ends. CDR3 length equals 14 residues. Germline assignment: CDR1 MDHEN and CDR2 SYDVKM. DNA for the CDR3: TGTGCCAGCGAAAGTCGGGGCGGGTTGTACGAGCAGTACTTC. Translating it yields CASESRGGLYEQYF. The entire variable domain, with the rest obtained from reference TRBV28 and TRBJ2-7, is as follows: DVKVTQSSRYLVKRTGEKVFLECVQDMDHENMFWYRQDPGLGLRLIYFSYDVKMKEKGDIPEGYSVSREKKERFSLILESASTNQTSMYLCASESRGGLYEQYFGPGTRLTVT.

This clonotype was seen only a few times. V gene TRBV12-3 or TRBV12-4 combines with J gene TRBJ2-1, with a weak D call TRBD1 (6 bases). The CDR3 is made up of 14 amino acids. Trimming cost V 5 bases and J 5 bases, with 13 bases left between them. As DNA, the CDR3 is TGTGCCAGCAGTATGGGGGCTAGGGACAATGAGCAGTTCTTC. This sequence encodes CASSMGARDNEQFF.

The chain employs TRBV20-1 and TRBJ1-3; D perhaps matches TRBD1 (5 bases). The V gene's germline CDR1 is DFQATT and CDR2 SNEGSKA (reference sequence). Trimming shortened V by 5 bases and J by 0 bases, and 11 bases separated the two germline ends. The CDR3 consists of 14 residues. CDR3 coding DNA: TGCAGTGCTTCCCCGGGGCCCTCTGGAAACACCATATATTTT. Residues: CSASPGPSGNTIYF.

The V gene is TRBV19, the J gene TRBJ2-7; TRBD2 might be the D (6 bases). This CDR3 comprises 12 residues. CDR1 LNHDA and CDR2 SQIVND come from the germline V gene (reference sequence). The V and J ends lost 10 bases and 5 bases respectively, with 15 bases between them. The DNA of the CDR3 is TGTGCCACCATCGGGACTGCGGACGAGCAGTACTTC. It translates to CATIGTADEQYF.

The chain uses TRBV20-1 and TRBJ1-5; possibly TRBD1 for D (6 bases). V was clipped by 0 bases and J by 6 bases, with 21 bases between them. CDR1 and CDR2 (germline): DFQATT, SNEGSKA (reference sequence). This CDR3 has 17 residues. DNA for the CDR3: TGCAGTGCTAGAGAGGAACAGGGCCCAGGCTTCGGTCAGCCCCAGCATTTT. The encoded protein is CSAREEQGPGFGQPQHF.

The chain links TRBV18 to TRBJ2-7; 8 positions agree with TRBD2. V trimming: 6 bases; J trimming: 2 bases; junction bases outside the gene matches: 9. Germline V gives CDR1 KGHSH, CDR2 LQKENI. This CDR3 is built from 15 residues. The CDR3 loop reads CASSRTSGNAYEQYF. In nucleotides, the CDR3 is TGTGCCAGCTCGCGCACTAGCGGTAACGCCTACGAGCAGTACTTC.

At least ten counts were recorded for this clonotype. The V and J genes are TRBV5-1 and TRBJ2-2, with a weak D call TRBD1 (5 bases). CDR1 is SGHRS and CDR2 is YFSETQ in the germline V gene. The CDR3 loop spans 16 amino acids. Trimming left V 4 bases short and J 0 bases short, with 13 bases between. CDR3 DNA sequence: TGCGCCAGCAGCCGACGACAGACCGCGAACACCGGGGAGCTGTTTTTT. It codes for CASSRRQTANTGELFF. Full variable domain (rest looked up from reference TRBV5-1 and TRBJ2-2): KAGVTQTPRYLIKTRGQQVTLSCSPISGHRSVSWYQQTPGQGLQFLFEYFSETQRNKGNFPGRFSGRQFSNSRSEMNVSTLELGDSALYLCASSRRQTANTGELFFGEGSRLTVL.

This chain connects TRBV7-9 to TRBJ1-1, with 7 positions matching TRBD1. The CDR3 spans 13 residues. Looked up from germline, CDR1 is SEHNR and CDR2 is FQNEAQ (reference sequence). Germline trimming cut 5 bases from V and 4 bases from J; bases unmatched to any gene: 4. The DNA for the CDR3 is TGTGCCAGCAGCAAATCAGGGGGCACTGAAGCTTTCTTT. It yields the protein CASSKSGGTEAFF.

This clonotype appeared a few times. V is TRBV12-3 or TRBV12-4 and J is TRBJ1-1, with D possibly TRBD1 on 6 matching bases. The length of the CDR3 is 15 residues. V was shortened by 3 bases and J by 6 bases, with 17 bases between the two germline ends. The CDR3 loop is CASSLGHWGKPEAFF. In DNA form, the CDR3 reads TGTGCCAGCAGTTTGGGACATTGGGGAAAGCCTGAAGCTTTCTTT.

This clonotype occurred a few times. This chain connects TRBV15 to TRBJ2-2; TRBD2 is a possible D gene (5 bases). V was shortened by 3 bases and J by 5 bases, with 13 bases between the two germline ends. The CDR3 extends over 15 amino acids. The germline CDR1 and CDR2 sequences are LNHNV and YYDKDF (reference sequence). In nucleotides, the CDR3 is TGTGCCACCAGCAGGCCGGGATTCGGGACCGGGGAGCTGTTTTTT. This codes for CATSRPGFGTGELFF.

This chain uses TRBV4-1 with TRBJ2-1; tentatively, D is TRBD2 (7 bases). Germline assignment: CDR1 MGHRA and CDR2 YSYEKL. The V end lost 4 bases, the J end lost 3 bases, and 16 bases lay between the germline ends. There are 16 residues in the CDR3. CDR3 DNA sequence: TGCGCCAGCAGCCTTGGTCGCGGGGGCCTCTACAATGAGCAGTTCTTC. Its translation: CASSLGRGGLYNEQFF.

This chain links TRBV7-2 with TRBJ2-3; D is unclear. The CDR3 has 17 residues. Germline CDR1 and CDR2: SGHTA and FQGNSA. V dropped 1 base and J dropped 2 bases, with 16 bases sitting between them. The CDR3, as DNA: TGTGCCAGCAGCTTAGGTCGCGTGGTGGACCTCACAGATACGCAGTATTTT. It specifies CASSLGRVVDLTDTQYF. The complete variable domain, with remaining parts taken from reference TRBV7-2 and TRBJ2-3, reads GAGVSQSPSNKVTEKGKDVELRCDPISGHTALYWYRQSLGQGLEFLIYFQGNSAPDKSGLPSDRFSAERTGGSVSTLTIQRTQQEDSAVYLCASSLGRVVDLTDTQYFGPGTRLTVL.

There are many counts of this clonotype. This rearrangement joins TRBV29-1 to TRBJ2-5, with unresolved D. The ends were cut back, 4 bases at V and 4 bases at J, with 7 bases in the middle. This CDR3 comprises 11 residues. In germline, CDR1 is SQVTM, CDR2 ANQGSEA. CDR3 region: CSVVPGETQYF. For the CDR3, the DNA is TGCAGCGTTGTCCCCGGAGAGACCCAGTACTTC.